The clone carrying this T cell receptor (beta chain) was seen at least ten times. Antigen specificity is unknown. This record belongs to a study of identical twins. Study findings and constraints: Insertions ran lower in abundant cord blood beta clonotypes, though not in memory repertoires.

The ends were cut back, 3 bases at V and 4 bases at J, with 7 bases in the middle. CDR1 is SGHTA, CDR2 FQGTGA, per germline. The CDR3 has 13 residues. There were only healthy Caucasians among the donors. TCRdb passed the 5' RACE reads through MiXCR, listing each CDR3 protein once. The sample carries some 590,000 distinct CDR3 sequences, 9.6% recorded once. This same sample was also taken into another study, of yellow fever vaccine responses in identical twins.

The sequenced sample was PBMCs. V and J are TRBV7-3 and TRBJ2-1; D is uncertain. The sequence was obtained from a woman younger than 35 in good health. The CDR3 loop is CASSFRRYNEQFF. The CDR3 DNA reads as TGTGCCAGCAGCTTTCGCAGATACAATGAGCAGTTCTTC.